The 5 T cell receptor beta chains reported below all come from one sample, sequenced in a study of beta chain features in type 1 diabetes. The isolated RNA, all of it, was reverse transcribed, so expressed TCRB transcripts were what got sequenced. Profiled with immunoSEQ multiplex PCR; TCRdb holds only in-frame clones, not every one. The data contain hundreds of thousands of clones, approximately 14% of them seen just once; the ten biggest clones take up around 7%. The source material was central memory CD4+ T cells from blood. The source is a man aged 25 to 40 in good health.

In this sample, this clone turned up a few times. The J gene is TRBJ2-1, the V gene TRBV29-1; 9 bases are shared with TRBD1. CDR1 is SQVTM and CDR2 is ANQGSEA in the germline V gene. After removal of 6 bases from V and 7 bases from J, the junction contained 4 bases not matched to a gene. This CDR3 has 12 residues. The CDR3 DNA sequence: TGCAGCGTCAAGACAGGGGGGAATGAGCAGTTCTTC. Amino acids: CSVKTGGNEQFF.

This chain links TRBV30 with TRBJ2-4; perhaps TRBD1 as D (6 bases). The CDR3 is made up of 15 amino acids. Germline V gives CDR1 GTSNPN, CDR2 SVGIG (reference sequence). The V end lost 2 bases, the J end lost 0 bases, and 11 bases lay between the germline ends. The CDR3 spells CAWSKGVLAKNIQYF. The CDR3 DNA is TGTGCCTGGAGTAAGGGGGTATTAGCCAAAAACATTCAGTACTTC.

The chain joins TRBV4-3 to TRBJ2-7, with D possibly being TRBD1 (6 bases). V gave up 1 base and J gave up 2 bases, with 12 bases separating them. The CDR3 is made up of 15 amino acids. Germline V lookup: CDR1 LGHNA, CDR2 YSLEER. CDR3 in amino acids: CASSQAPKGAYEQYV. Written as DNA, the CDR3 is TGCGCCAGCAGCCAAGCACCAAAGGGGGCCTACGAGCAGTACGTC.

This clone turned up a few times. CDR3 residues: CASGQGRNEQYV. DNA of the CDR3: TGTGCCAGCGGACAGGGGCGGAACGAGCAGTACGTC. The rearrangement links TRBV10-3 to TRBJ2-7; TRBD1 matches 9 bases. Germline loops: CDR1 ENHRY, CDR2 SYGVKD. The CDR3 is made up of 12 amino acids. The V gene end was trimmed by 10 bases and the J gene end by 5 bases; junction bases not matched to a gene: 6.

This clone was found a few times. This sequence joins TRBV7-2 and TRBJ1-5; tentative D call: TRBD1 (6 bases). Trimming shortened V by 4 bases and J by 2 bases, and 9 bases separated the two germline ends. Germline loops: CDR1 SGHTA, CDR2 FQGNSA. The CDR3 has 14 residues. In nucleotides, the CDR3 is TGTGCCAGCAGCTCAGGGGACGGCAATCAGCCCCAGCATTTT. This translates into CASSSGDGNQPQHF.